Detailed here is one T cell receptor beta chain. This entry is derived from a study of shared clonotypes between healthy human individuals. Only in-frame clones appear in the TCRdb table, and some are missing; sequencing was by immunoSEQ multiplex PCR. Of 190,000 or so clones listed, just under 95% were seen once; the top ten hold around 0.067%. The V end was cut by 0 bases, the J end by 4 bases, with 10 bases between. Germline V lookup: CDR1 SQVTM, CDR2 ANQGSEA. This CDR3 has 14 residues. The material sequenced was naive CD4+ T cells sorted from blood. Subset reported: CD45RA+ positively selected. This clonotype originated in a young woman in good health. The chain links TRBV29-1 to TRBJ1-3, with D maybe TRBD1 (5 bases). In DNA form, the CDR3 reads TGCAGCGTTGAAGATAGGGGCAGGGGAAACACCATATATTTT. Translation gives CSVEDRGRGNTIYF.